The sequence of this TCR beta chain was determined in a study of identical twins. Study results and caveats: Memory repertoires showed no such pattern, whereas abundant cord blood beta clonotypes carried fewer insertions. In zero-insertion analyses, partial confounding could arise from invariant MAIT and iNKT cells. Within beta out-of-frame sequences, the excess sharing observed between twins was weaker.

Donors uniformly comprised healthy Caucasians. A remark on this clonotype: Antigen unknown. The junction departs from germline at one end; a sequencing error may be responsible.

This CDR3 contains 15 residues. The germline V gene encodes CDR1 LGHDT and CDR2 YNNKEL (reference sequence). A single record per CDR3 protein comes from TCRdb applying MiXCR to the 5' RACE reads. The data contain around 1.7 million distinct CDR3 sequences, 25% to 35% of them singletons. The sample comprised cord blood. The chain joins TRBV3-1 to TRBJ1-1; D remains unclear. This receptor was obtained from a newborn girl in good health. The CDR3 reads CASSPRSRLNTGAFF. The DNA of the CDR3 is TGTGCCAGCAGCCCCCGTTCCAGACTAAACACTGGAGCTTTCTTT.